This entry lists 29 T cell receptor beta chains sequenced from one sample in a study of PD-1 blockade in classical Hodgkin lymphoma. This sample's time point: cycle 4 day 1 (C4D1), after less than 7 weeks of nivolumab. Every patient relapsed after autologous stem cell transplantation, and brentuximab vedotin exposure varied. Profiled with immunoSEQ multiplex PCR; TCRdb holds only in-frame clones, not every one. Found here are 15,000 to 20,000 clones, more than 75% of them singletons; the top ten hold about 22%. Sequences were derived from peripheral blood mononuclear cells (PBMCs), sampled before the fourth cycle of nivolumab. The receptors here all came from a human donor with classical Hodgkin lymphoma.

This CDR3 is CASSAPGTNEQFF. CDR3 coding DNA: TGTGCCAGCTCAGCTCCCGGGACCAATGAGCAGTTCTTC. The V gene is TRBV18, the J gene TRBJ2-1; either TRBD1 or TRBD2 may supply D (5 bases each). V lost 5 bases and J lost 6, with 11 bases in between. In germline, CDR1 is KGHSH, CDR2 LQKENI. The CDR3 consists of 13 residues. Based on the CDR3 plus reference TRBV18 and TRBJ2-1, the full variable domain is NAGVMQNPRHLVRRRGQEARLRCSPMKGHSHVYWYRQLPEEGLKFMVYLQKENIIDESGMPKERFSAEFPKEGPSILRIQQVVRGDSAAYFCASSAPGTNEQFFGPGTRLTVL.

This clone was seen a single time. The chain links TRBV10-1 to TRBJ2-7, with D maybe TRBD2 (6 bases). Germline values: CDR1 WNHNN, CDR2 SYGVQD (reference sequence). There are 11 residues in the CDR3. Trimming removed 8 bases at V and 3 bases at J, with 8 bases between. DNA of the CDR3: TGCGCCAGCGGGGACTTCTACGAGCAGTACTTC. Its translation: CASGDFYEQYF.

This sequence joins TRBV7-8 and TRBJ1-2; 9 bases align to TRBD1. The CDR3 runs to 17 residues. V was pared by 5 bases and J by 6 bases, with 16 bases of the junction left unmatched. Germline V gene lookup returns CDR1 SGHVS and CDR2 FQNEAQ. The CDR3 DNA sequence: TGTGCCAGCAGCCCCCCAGCAGGGGACAGGGAGTCTCATGGCTACACCTTC. Translation: CASSPPAGDRESHGYTF.

As for this clone: The sample holds other DNA sequences that translate to the same CDR3. The J gene is TRBJ2-5, the V gene TRBV4-1, with 15 bases lining up with TRBD2. The germline V gene has CDR1 MGHRA and CDR2 YSYEKL. This CDR3 region has 15 residues. V lost 4 bases and J lost 4; bases outside the gene matches: 1. CDR3 DNA sequence: TGCGCCAGCAGCCTGGGACTAGCGGGAGGAGAGACCCAGTACTTC. Translation gives CASSLGLAGGETQYF.

The chain has TRBV28 and TRBJ2-7; 11 nucleotides align to TRBD1. The germline V gene encodes CDR1 MDHEN and CDR2 SYDVKM. This CDR3 is built from 17 residues. The V and J ends lost 3 bases and 5 bases, in that order; junction bases with no gene match: 12. CDR3 nucleotide sequence: TGTGCCAGCAGTTTCCGGACAGGGGGCGCAGGGATCCACGAGCAGTACGTC. It yields the protein CASSFRTGGAGIHEQYV.

The chain links TRBV19 to TRBJ2-1; unclear D gene. Trimming took off 6 bases at V and 3 bases at J, with 9 bases between the two ends. The CDR3 sequence is 13 residues long. Germline V gene data show CDR1 as LNHDA and CDR2 as SQIVND (reference sequence). CDR3 in DNA: TGTGCCAGTAGCGGCCCCGGCTACAATGAGCAGTTCTTC. As protein: CASSGPGYNEQFF.

This clone has just a few counts. The chain couples TRBV28 to TRBJ2-2; 9 bases fit TRBD2. Germline V CDR1 and CDR2: MDHEN, SYDVKM. The V gene end was trimmed by 7 bases and the J gene end by 4 bases; junction bases not matched to a gene: 7. The CDR3 spans 15 residues. The CDR3 DNA is TGTGCCAGCATCCCGGGACTAGCCAGCACCGGGGAGCTGTTTTTT. This gives the protein CASIPGLASTGELFF. Filled out from reference TRBV28 and TRBJ2-2, the complete variable domain reads DVKVTQSSRYLVKRTGEKVFLECVQDMDHENMFWYRQDPGLGLRLIYFSYDVKMKEKGDIPEGYSVSREKKERFSLILESASTNQTSMYLCASIPGLASTGELFFGEGSRLTVL.

This clone was detected a few times. The chain links TRBV2 to TRBJ1-6, with 9 bases matching TRBD1. This CDR3 spans 15 amino acids. Germline V CDR1 and CDR2: SNHLY, FYNNEI. Trimming cost V 4 bases and J 7 bases; bases outside gene matches: 5. CDR3: CASSAAGQGNSPLHF. The CDR3 DNA reads TGTGCCAGCAGTGCCGCGGGACAGGGCAATTCACCCCTCCACTTT.

This chain joins TRBV4-1 and TRBJ2-1, with D hard to call. V was cut by 4 bases and J by 3 bases, with 16 bases left in between. From germline, CDR1 is MGHRA and CDR2 YSYEKL. This CDR3 region has 16 residues. CDR3 nucleotides: TGCGCCAGCAGCCCCCAGACGCAATCCTACTACAATGAGCAGTTCTTC. The encoded protein is CASSPQTQSYYNEQFF.

By proportion, this clone is medium-sized (0.01 to 0.1%). The V call is TRBV4-1, the J call TRBJ2-7, with 8 nucleotides matching TRBD2. CDR3 length: 15 amino acids. With V trimmed by 5 bases and J by 5 bases, 11 bases remained unmatched. Germline V gene lookup returns CDR1 MGHRA and CDR2 YSYEKL. DNA for the CDR3: TGCGCCAGCAGCTGGCCCCGGGAGGGTGGCGACGAGCAGTACTTC. Its translation is CASSWPREGGDEQYF.

This clone was seen more than once but under ten times. The chain couples TRBV9 to TRBJ2-2; D unclear. Germline V CDR1 and CDR2: SGDLS, YYNGEE. Deletions cut 0 bases from V and 0 bases from J, with 6 bases between. This CDR3 is built from 15 residues. The CDR3: CASSVAATNTGELFF. The CDR3 region has the DNA TGTGCCAGCAGCGTAGCAGCAACGAACACCGGGGAGCTGTTTTTT. Drawing the rest from reference TRBV9 and TRBJ2-2, the complete variable domain is DSGVTQTPKHLITATGQRVTLRCSPRSGDLSVYWYQQSLDQGLQFLIQYYNGEERAKGNILERFSAQQFPDLHSELNLSSLELGDSALYFCASSVAATNTGELFFGEGSRLTVL.

By its share, this clone is hyperexpanded. J is TRBJ1-1 and V is TRBV5-4; 11 nucleotides agree with TRBD1. Germline V gene data show CDR1 as SGHNT and CDR2 as YYREEE (reference sequence). The CDR3 spans 16 residues. Losses at the gene ends were 4 bases for V and 2 bases for J; bases not matched to a gene: 7. The CDR3 DNA is TGTGCCAGCAGCCCCGGGACAGGGGGGTTAAACACTGAAGCTTTCTTT. Encoded protein: CASSPGTGGLNTEAFF.

The gene calls are TRBV5-1 and TRBJ1-6; TRBD1 agrees at 7 bases. The V gene's germline CDR1 is SGHRS and CDR2 YFSETQ. The CDR3 has 16 residues. The J segment lost 2 bases and the V segment lost 4 bases, leaving 6 bases of the junction unmatched. Written as DNA, the CDR3 is TGCGCCAGCAGCGAGACAGGGAACGCCTATAATTCACCCCTCCACTTT. It yields the protein CASSETGNAYNSPLHF.

The rearrangement links TRBV29-1 to TRBJ1-1; the D gene is possibly TRBD1 (6 bases). Germline V gene sequence: CDR1 SQVTM, CDR2 ANQGSEA. Trimming left V 7 bases short and J 4 bases short, with 16 bases between. The CDR3 is 13 residues long. The CDR3 nucleotides read TGCAGCGCCACTAAGGGGGAGGGCACTGAAGCTTTCTTT. It translates to CSATKGEGTEAFF.

This clone was observed a handful of times. This rearrangement joins TRBV7-2 to TRBJ2-1; 7 positions match TRBD1. V dropped 5 bases and J dropped 6; count of bases not matched to a gene: 1. This CDR3 spans 12 amino acids. Germline V gene sequence: CDR1 SGHTA, CDR2 FQGNSA. In nucleotides, the CDR3 is TGTGCCAGCAGCCCAGGGGGCAATGAGCAGTTCTTC. It specifies CASSPGGNEQFF. The full variable domain, in which reference TRBV7-2 and TRBJ2-1 provide the parts outside the CDR3, is GAGVSQSPSNKVTEKGKDVELRCDPISGHTALYWYRQSLGQGLEFLIYFQGNSAPDKSGLPSDRFSAERTGGSVSTLTIQRTQQEDSAVYLCASSPGGNEQFFGPGTRLTVL.

The count of this clone is one. This sequence joins TRBV6-6 and TRBJ1-1; a weak D match, TRBD1 (6 bases). The CDR3 covers 14 residues. Trimming pared 4 bases from V and 2 bases from J, leaving 11 bases between. CDR1 and CDR2 from the germline V gene are MNHNY and SVGAGI (reference sequence). The CDR3 region has the DNA TGTGCCAGCAGTTCAGGGGCCCCCAACACTGAAGCTTTCTTT. Translated, it gives CASSSGAPNTEAFF.

The chain joins TRBV9 to TRBJ1-5, with TRBD1 identical over 7 bases. CDR1 and CDR2 (germline): SGDLS, YYNGEE. J gave up 6 bases and V 6 bases, and 15 bases lay outside the gene matches. This CDR3 is built from 16 residues. The DNA of the CDR3 is TGTGCCAGCATGGGACAGTTTTGTTTGTACAGTCAGCCCCAGCATTTT. This encodes CASMGQFCLYSQPQHF.

This clone was seen a single time. The chain uses TRBV4-1 and TRBJ2-2, with D tentatively TRBD2 (5 bases). The CDR3 totals 15 residues. Germline V gene data show CDR1 as MGHRA and CDR2 as YSYEKL. The germline V and J ends were trimmed by 5 bases and 0 bases, with 10 bases remaining between them. The CDR3 region has the DNA TGCGCCAGCAGCAAGGACTTTCCGAACACCGGGGAGCTGTTTTTT. Residues: CASSKDFPNTGELFF.

The genes are TRBV7-2 and TRBJ1-1, with D unclear. Germline V gene sequence: CDR1 SGHTA, CDR2 FQGNSA. The V end was cut by 0 bases, the J end by 5 bases, with 7 bases between. The CDR3 consists of 13 residues. This chain's CDR3 is CASSLAGLTEAFF. CDR3 DNA sequence: TGTGCCAGCAGCTTAGCCGGCCTGACTGAAGCTTTCTTT.

The chain carries TRBV2 and TRBJ2-1, with D perhaps TRBD2 (6 bases). This CDR3 is 15 amino acids long. Deletions cut 6 bases from V and 6 bases from J, with 18 bases between. Per the germline V gene, CDR1 is SNHLY and CDR2 is FYNNEI. Here the CDR3 reads CASRHLAGRSNEQFF. The CDR3 DNA sequence: TGTGCCAGCAGACATCTCGCGGGGCGGAGCAATGAGCAGTTCTTC.

This CDR3 reads CASSSGGEGTDTQYF. CDR3 bases: TGTGCCAGCAGTTCGGGAGGGGAAGGCACAGATACGCAGTATTTT. The rearrangement links TRBV28 to TRBJ2-3; TRBD2 agrees at 8 bases. The CDR3 is 15 amino acids. Germline assignment: CDR1 MDHEN and CDR2 SYDVKM. The ends lost 4 bases at V and 1 base at J; junction bases unmatched: 4.

J is TRBJ2-2 and V is TRBV10-3; D might be TRBD1 or TRBD2, each matching 5 bases. The germline V gene encodes CDR1 ENHRY and CDR2 SYGVKD. The CDR3 has 16 amino acids. V shed 0 bases and J shed 1 base, with 9 bases lying between them. The DNA of the CDR3 is TGTGCCATCAGTGAGTCGAGGGGCCTGAACACCGGGGAGCTGTTTTTT. This translates into CAISESRGLNTGELFF.

The rearrangement uses TRBV29-1 and TRBJ2-3; possibly TRBD1 or TRBD2 for D (5 bases each). Germline lookup yields CDR1 SQVTM and CDR2 ANQGSEA. This CDR3 comprises 15 residues. V lost 1 base and J lost 9, with 20 bases in between. The CDR3 is CSVEVGPAGGSTQYF. The CDR3 nucleotides read TGCAGCGTTGAAGTGGGGCCCGCTGGAGGATCGACGCAGTATTTT.

The chain is built from TRBV6-5 and TRBJ1-5; D unclear. The CDR3 has 10 residues. CDR1 and CDR2 from the germline V gene are MNHEY and SVGAGI. The CDR3 region has the DNA TGTGGGGCCGGTATCGCGCCCCAGCATTTT. Amino acids: CGAGIAPQHF.

The chain couples TRBV19 to TRBJ2-5; 10 bases agree with TRBD1. The CDR3 loop spans 14 amino acids. The germline V gene encodes CDR1 LNHDA and CDR2 SQIVND (reference sequence). Trimming took 6 bases from V and 5 from J; bases not matched to a gene: 6. CDR3 region: CASSLTGGVETQYF. The CDR3 nucleotides read TGTGCCAGTAGCCTGACAGGGGGCGTGGAGACCCAGTACTTC.

The V gene is TRBV7-8, the J gene TRBJ2-3; D perhaps matches TRBD2 (5 bases). CDR1 SGHVS and CDR2 FQNEAQ come from the germline V gene. Trimming shortened V by 1 base and J by 5 bases, and 10 bases separated the two germline ends. The CDR3 spans 14 residues. CDR3 protein: CASSLEYREDTQYF. CDR3 DNA: TGTGCCAGCAGCTTAGAGTACCGGGAAGATACGCAGTATTTT. Based on the CDR3 plus reference TRBV7-8 and TRBJ2-3, the full variable domain is GAGVSQSPRYKVAKRGQDVALRCDPISGHVSLFWYQQALGQGPEFLTYFQNEAQLDKSGLPSDRFFAERPEGSVSTLKIQRTQQEDSAVYLCASSLEYREDTQYFGPGTRLTVL.

J is TRBJ1-2 and V is TRBV6-1, with 7 bases fitting TRBD1. The CDR3 extends over 13 amino acids. From germline, CDR1 is MNHNS and CDR2 SASEGT. The V gene end was trimmed by 1 base and the J gene end by 6 bases; junction bases not matched to a gene: 2. The CDR3 DNA follows: TGTGCCAGCAGTGAAGAGACAGGGCATGGCTACACCTTC. This codes for CASSEETGHGYTF.

This clone showed up just once. This chain uses TRBV10-3 with TRBJ2-2; TRBD2 matches at 7 bases. The CDR3 contains 14 residues. CDR1 and CDR2 (germline): ENHRY, SYGVKD. V lost 6 bases, J lost 2 bases, and 3 bases stayed unmatched. Written as DNA, the CDR3 is TGTGCCATCAGCGCTAGCGGAAACACCGGGGAGCTGTTTTTT. Its translation is CAISASGNTGELFF.

The gene calls are TRBV5-1 and TRBJ1-3; 7 bases line up with TRBD1. CDR3 length: 14 residues. With V trimmed by 6 bases and J by 0 bases, 3 bases remained unmatched. Germline V gives CDR1 SGHRS, CDR2 YFSETQ. The CDR3 nucleotides are TGCGCCAGCACTGGGGACAGCTCTGGAAACACCATATATTTT. It encodes CASTGDSSGNTIYF.